One and the same sample provided the 28 T cell receptor beta chains below, sequenced in a study of cytomegalovirus exposure and HLA in healthy donors. Produced via immunoSEQ multiplex PCR; TCRdb's table is partial and in-frame only. The repertoire consists of fewer than 400,000 clones, with roughly 88% occurring once and the leading ten covering around 0.8%. The sequenced material came from PBMCs. Every receptor here comes from a woman aged 18-29 years in good health and CMV-seronegative.

CDR3 residues: CASSLDGTHNEQFF. DNA for the CDR3: TGCGCCAGCAGCTTGGACGGTACCCACAATGAGCAGTTCTTC. The rearrangement links TRBV5-1 to TRBJ2-1; no reliable D call. This CDR3 spans 14 amino acids. The V and J ends lost 0 bases and 5 bases respectively, with 9 bases between them. Germline V gene data show CDR1 as SGHRS and CDR2 as YFSETQ.

The chain employs TRBV7-8 and TRBJ2-7; tentatively, D is TRBD1 (6 bases). Deletions cut 5 bases from V and 7 bases from J, with 12 bases between. CDR1 and CDR2 from the germline V gene are SGHVS and FQNEAQ. CDR3 length: 12 amino acids. The CDR3 DNA reads TGTGCCAGCAGCACATGGGGGCTAGAGCAGTACTTC. Translating it yields CASSTWGLEQYF.

The gene calls are TRBV28 and TRBJ2-2; 11 bases line up with TRBD2. Unmatched junction bases numbered 4, after V lost 4 bases and J lost 3 bases. The germline CDR1 and CDR2 sequences are MDHEN and SYDVKM. The CDR3 runs 16 residues. The CDR3 DNA follows: TGTGCCAGCAGTTCGGCTAGCGGGAGGTACACCGGGGAGCTGTTTTTT. Translation: CASSSASGRYTGELFF.

In this sample, this clone turned up a few times. V and J are TRBV10-3 and TRBJ1-2; 8 bases are a match to TRBD1. There are 13 residues in the CDR3. J gave up 8 bases and V 10 bases, and 12 bases lay outside the gene matches. Germline V lookup: CDR1 ENHRY, CDR2 SYGVKD. Here the CDR3 reads CATPGQGLRGYTF. The CDR3 bases are TGTGCCACCCCCGGACAGGGCCTAAGGGGCTACACCTTC.

The V and J genes are TRBV6-5 and TRBJ2-7; 10 nucleotides agree with TRBD2. The CDR3 extends over 15 amino acids. Trimming removed 2 bases from V and 2 bases from J; junction bases left unmatched: 3. CDR1 is MNHEY and CDR2 is SVGAGI in the germline V gene. The CDR3 nucleotides read TGTGCCAGCAGTTACGAACTAGCGGGAACCTACGAGCAGTACTTC. This sequence encodes CASSYELAGTYEQYF.

The sample holds one count of this clone. The chain has TRBV2 and TRBJ2-1; 8 positions match TRBD1. The V and J ends lost 8 bases and 15 bases, in that order; junction bases with no gene match: 9. Germline V gene sequence: CDR1 SNHLY, CDR2 FYNNEI. The CDR3 totals 11 residues. CDR3 nucleotides: TGTGCCAGCTCTCCAGGGGGCAGGGGGTTCTTC. It codes for CASSPGGRGFF.

This chain connects TRBV19 to TRBJ2-1; D is undetermined. The CDR3 runs 12 residues. The germline V gene has CDR1 LNHDA and CDR2 SQIVND (reference sequence). V shed 3 bases and J shed 16 bases, with 16 bases lying between them. DNA for the CDR3: TGTGCCAGTAGTATTTTTGATGCCAGCGTTTTCTTC. This codes for CASSIFDASVFF.

V gene TRBV7-2 combines with J gene TRBJ2-2; TRBD1 is a possible D gene (5 bases). CDR3 size: 16 residues. Germline V gene sequence: CDR1 SGHTA, CDR2 FQGNSA. Deletions cut 2 bases from V and 0 bases from J, with 10 bases between. The CDR3 loop is CASSLYGAPNTGELFF. The CDR3 DNA follows: TGTGCCAGCAGCTTATATGGGGCCCCGAACACCGGGGAGCTGTTTTTT. The full variable domain, completed using reference TRBV7-2 and TRBJ2-2, is GAGVSQSPSNKVTEKGKDVELRCDPISGHTALYWYRQSLGQGLEFLIYFQGNSAPDKSGLPSDRFSAERTGGSVSTLTIQRTQQEDSAVYLCASSLYGAPNTGELFFGEGSRLTVL.

V is TRBV6-5 and J is TRBJ1-1, with unresolved D. The ends were cut back, 7 bases at V and 1 base at J, with 13 bases in the middle. The CDR3 loop spans 14 amino acids. Germline lookup yields CDR1 MNHEY and CDR2 SVGAGI. The CDR3 protein is CASNPLKQNTEAFF. CDR3 nucleotides: TGTGCCAGCAACCCACTGAAGCAGAACACTGAAGCTTTCTTT.

The chain employs TRBV19 and TRBJ1-4; 10 bases match TRBD1. Germline assignment: CDR1 LNHDA and CDR2 SQIVND (reference sequence). This CDR3 spans 14 amino acids. J was trimmed by 6 bases and V by 5 bases; bases with no gene match: 3. CDR3 region: CASSSGTGDEKLFF. The CDR3 DNA reads as TGTGCCAGTAGTTCCGGGACAGGGGATGAAAAACTGTTTTTT.

The rearrangement uses TRBV7-9 and TRBJ2-2; 13 bases map to TRBD2. V shed 4 bases and J 5 bases; nucleotides not matched to a gene: 7. This CDR3 region has 17 residues. Germline V gene lookup returns CDR1 SEHNR and CDR2 FQNEAQ (reference sequence). The CDR3 protein is CASSWYPGLAGTGELFF. The CDR3 nucleotides read TGTGCCAGCAGCTGGTACCCGGGACTAGCGGGAACCGGGGAGCTGTTTTTT.

This rearrangement joins TRBV29-1 to TRBJ2-5, with D possibly TRBD1 on 5 matching bases. Per germline, CDR1 SQVTM and CDR2 ANQGSEA. Trimming stripped 1 base from V and 2 bases from J, with 11 bases between. This CDR3 has 14 amino acids. Written as DNA, the CDR3 is TGCAGCGTTGAAGCCTCAACAGGACAAGAGACCCAGTACTTC. Translation gives CSVEASTGQETQYF.

V and J are TRBV28 and TRBJ1-5, with D perhaps matching TRBD1 (5 bases). The V end was cut by 8 bases, the J end by 9 bases, with 23 bases between. The CDR3 consists of 15 residues. Germline loops: CDR1 MDHEN, CDR2 SYDVKM. CDR3 nucleotides: TGTGCCAGCGTACAGAATTTGGCAGGGTTGGCGCCCCAGCATTTT. Protein product: CASVQNLAGLAPQHF.

This clone was detected once. The chain recombines TRBV2 with TRBJ2-7; possible D gene TRBD2, 5 bases. In germline, CDR1 is SNHLY, CDR2 FYNNEI. The CDR3 runs 14 residues. V was shortened by 2 bases and J by 6 bases, with 14 bases between the two germline ends. The CDR3 protein is CASSEWESHREQYF. The CDR3 DNA is TGTGCCAGCAGTGAATGGGAGTCCCATCGCGAGCAGTACTTC. Full variable domain (missing parts from reference TRBV2 and TRBJ2-7): EPEVTQTPSHQVTQMGQEVILRCVPISNHLYFYWYRQILGQKVEFLVSFYNNEISEKSEIFDDQFSVERPDGSNFTLKIRSTKLEDSAMYFCASSEWESHREQYFGPGTRLTVT.

The rearrangement joins TRBV7-9 to TRBJ2-7, with D maybe TRBD2 (5 bases). The CDR3 length is 15 residues. V was shortened by 0 bases and J by 2 bases, with 11 bases between the two germline ends. Germline V gene data show CDR1 as SEHNR and CDR2 as FQNEAQ (reference sequence). The CDR3 DNA is TGTGCCAGCAGCTTAGCTCCGGGGAGTCCCTACGAGCAGTACTTC. The encoded protein is CASSLAPGSPYEQYF. The complete variable domain, with remaining parts taken from reference TRBV7-9 and TRBJ2-7, reads DTGVSQNPRHKITKRGQNVTFRCDPISEHNRLYWYRQTLGQGPEFLTYFQNEAQLEKSRLLSDRFSAERPKGSFSTLEIQRTEQGDSAMYLCASSLAPGSPYEQYFGPGTRLTVT.

The chain joins TRBV4-1 to TRBJ2-3; 9 nucleotides agree with TRBD2. This CDR3 region has 14 residues. V lost 4 bases to trimming and J lost 3 bases; unmatched junction nucleotides: 2. Germline CDR1 reads MGHRA; CDR2 reads YSYEKL. CDR3 nucleotides: TGCGCCAGCAGCCCGCTAGCGGGGACAGATACGCAGTATTTT. Its protein product is CASSPLAGTDTQYF.

This clone is a singleton in its sample. The CDR3 DNA is TGTGCCAGCAGTCCACCTGGGCGGGGGGATGAGCAGTTCTTC. Residues: CASSPPGRGDEQFF. The chain combines TRBV27 with TRBJ2-1, with 8 bases lining up with TRBD2. CDR1 is MNHEY and CDR2 is SMNVEV in the germline V gene (reference sequence). The CDR3 is made up of 14 amino acids. V shed 5 bases and J 8 bases; nucleotides not matched to a gene: 8.

This sequence joins TRBV28 and TRBJ1-1; D is uncertain. The ends were cut back, 10 bases at V and 7 bases at J, with 10 bases in the middle. Germline V gives CDR1 MDHEN, CDR2 SYDVKM. The CDR3 has 10 amino acids. This CDR3 is CATLFVEAFF. The CDR3 DNA is TGTGCCACACTTTTCGTTGAAGCTTTCTTT.

V and J are TRBV11-2 and TRBJ2-7; 7 bases line up with TRBD2. The germline V gene encodes CDR1 SGHAT and CDR2 FQNNGV. The CDR3 contains 16 residues. V was clipped by 6 bases and J by 2 bases; unmatched bases: 13. The CDR3 DNA is TGTGCCAGCAGTCTTTTCCGGGCTAGCGGTGCCTACGAGCAGTACTTC. This sequence encodes CASSLFRASGAYEQYF.

V usage is TRBV10-2 and J usage is TRBJ1-5; D not certain. Per the germline V gene, CDR1 is WSHSY and CDR2 is SAAADI. Between the trimmed V and J ends, which lost 0 bases and 4 bases, there was a span of 7 bases. CDR3 length: 14 residues. The CDR3 DNA is TGCGCCAGCAGTGAGTCGAGTAATAATCAGCCCCAGCATTTT. This sequence encodes CASSESSNNQPQHF.

This CDR3 is CASSSAGGRDEQYF. The CDR3 DNA sequence: TGCGCCAGCAGCTCAGCGGGAGGCCGGGACGAGCAGTACTTC. The chain employs TRBV5-1 and TRBJ2-7; the match to TRBD2 covers 9 bases. The CDR3 totals 14 residues. After removal of 3 bases from V and 5 bases from J, the junction contained 6 bases not matched to a gene. The germline gives CDR1 SGHRS, CDR2 YFSETQ.

This chain connects TRBV7-2 to TRBJ2-1; TRBD2 matches 9 bases. V dropped 5 bases and J dropped 3; count of bases not matched to a gene: 5. Germline V gene sequence: CDR1 SGHTA, CDR2 FQGNSA. This CDR3 comprises 15 residues. The CDR3 DNA follows: TGTGCCAGCAGCCCCGATAGCGGGAGCTACAATGAGCAGTTCTTC. Its protein is CASSPDSGSYNEQFF.

The genes are TRBV25-1 and TRBJ2-1; TRBD2 matches 8 bases. CDR3 length equals 15 residues. J gave up 4 bases and V 2 bases, and 4 bases lay outside the gene matches. Germline V gives CDR1 MGHDK, CDR2 SYGVNS. Here the CDR3 reads CASSELAGVYNEQFF. CDR3 nucleotide sequence: TGTGCCAGCAGTGAACTAGCGGGTGTTTACAATGAGCAGTTCTTC.

The rearrangement links TRBV4-1 to TRBJ2-7; 8 nucleotides align to TRBD2. Losses at the gene ends were 3 bases for V and 2 bases for J; bases not matched to a gene: 9. This CDR3 spans 16 amino acids. Germline V lookup: CDR1 MGHRA, CDR2 YSYEKL. In DNA form, the CDR3 reads TGCGCCAGCAGCCATAACGCGGGGGGTCTTACCTACGAGCAGTACTTC. Residues: CASSHNAGGLTYEQYF.

This clone turned up a few times. V is TRBV19 and J is TRBJ2-1; 12 bases are a match to TRBD1. The CDR3 consists of 16 residues. J was trimmed by 7 bases and V by 3 bases; bases with no gene match: 7. Germline CDR1 is LNHDA and CDR2 is SQIVND (reference sequence). CDR3 in amino acids: CASSMVLGQGANEQFF. CDR3 DNA sequence: TGTGCCAGTAGTATGGTTTTGGGACAGGGGGCGAATGAGCAGTTCTTC. Variable domain in full (rest from reference TRBV19 and TRBJ2-1): DGGITQSPKYLFRKEGQNVTLSCEQNLNHDAMYWYRQDPGQGLRLIYYSQIVNDFQKGDIAEGYSVSREKKESFPLTVTSAQKNPTAFYLCASSMVLGQGANEQFFGPGTRLTVL.

The genes are TRBV10-3 and TRBJ2-2; D is uncertain. V was shortened by 0 bases and J by 1 base, with 12 bases between the two germline ends. Germline V gives CDR1 ENHRY, CDR2 SYGVKD. There are 17 residues in the CDR3. CDR3 nucleotides: TGTGCCATCAGTGAGTCGAGTGGTGGGCTGAACACCGGGGAGCTGTTTTTT. This encodes CAISESSGGLNTGELFF.

This sequence joins TRBV27 and TRBJ1-1; TRBD1 matches at 7 bases. The CDR3 has 14 amino acids. The germline gives CDR1 MNHEY, CDR2 SMNVEV (reference sequence). The J segment lost 0 bases and the V segment lost 4 bases, leaving 2 bases of the junction unmatched. CDR3: CASSSRGLNTEAFF. CDR3 in DNA: TGTGCCAGCAGTTCGAGGGGGCTGAACACTGAAGCTTTCTTT.

V and J are TRBV5-1 and TRBJ2-2; D gene unclear. The CDR3 length is 13 residues. Looked up from germline, CDR1 is SGHRS and CDR2 is YFSETQ. With 1 base removed from V and 6 bases from J, the gap between germline ends came to 7 bases. As DNA, the CDR3 is TGCGCCAGCAGCTTGTTTAGCCCCGGGGAGCTGTTTTTT. Translating it yields CASSLFSPGELFF.